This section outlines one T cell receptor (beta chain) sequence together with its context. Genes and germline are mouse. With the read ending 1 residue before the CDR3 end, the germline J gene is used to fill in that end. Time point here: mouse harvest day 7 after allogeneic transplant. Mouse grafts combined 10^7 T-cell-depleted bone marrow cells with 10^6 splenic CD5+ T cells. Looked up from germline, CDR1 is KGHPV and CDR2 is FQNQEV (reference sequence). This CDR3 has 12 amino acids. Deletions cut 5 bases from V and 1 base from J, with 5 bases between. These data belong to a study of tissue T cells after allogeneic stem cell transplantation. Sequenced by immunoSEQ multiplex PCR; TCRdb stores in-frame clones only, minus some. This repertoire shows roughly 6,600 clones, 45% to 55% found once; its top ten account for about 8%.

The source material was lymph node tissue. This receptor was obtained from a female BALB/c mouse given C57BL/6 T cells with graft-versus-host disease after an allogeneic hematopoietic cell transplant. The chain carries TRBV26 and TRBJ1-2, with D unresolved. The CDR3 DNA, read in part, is TGTGCCAGCAGTAGACAAAACTCCGACTACACC. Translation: CASSRQNSDYT. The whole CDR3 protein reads CASSRQNSDYTF.